The rows below give T cell receptor beta chains drawn from one sample of a study of blood T cell repertoires in COVID-19. Sequenced by immunoSEQ multiplex PCR; TCRdb stores in-frame clones only, minus some. This table has hundreds of thousands of clones, around 87% appearing once. The material sequenced was peripheral blood. These receptors originate from a woman aged 45 to 65 who had recovered from COVID-19. CDR3s include the opening cysteine and the closing phenylalanine or tryptophan. The order of the fields is D gene, clone size, V gene, J gene, CDR3 DNA, CDR3 protein. A D gene is named only where the DNA matches it firmly. A row's size may be missing; if present it is once, few, many or a size class.

TRBD2	-	TRBV2	TRBJ2-5	TGTGCCAGCACGCAACCTAGCGGGAGTGGCGAGACCCAGTACTTC	CASTQPSGSGETQYF
-	-	TRBV7-2	TRBJ2-2	TGTGCCAGCAGGAGAGGCATGGCCGGGGAGCTGTTTTTT	CASRRGMAGELFF
-	-	TRBV11-3	TRBJ2-7	TGTGCCAGCAGCTTAGACAGGCAAAGGGAGCAGTACTTC	CASSLDRQREQYF
-	-	TRBV2	TRBJ2-7	TGTGCCAGCAGTGGGGGAGGGGGAGACGAGCAGTACTTC	CASSGGGGDEQYF
-	-	TRBV6-2/TRBV6-3	TRBJ1-5	TGTGCCAGCAGTTATCCCGGGACACTGTATAGCAATCAGCCCCAGCATTTT	CASSYPGTLYSNQPQHF
-	-	TRBV19	TRBJ1-5	TGTGCCAGTAGTTTCCCGGCCGGGCAGCCCCAGCATTTT	CASSFPAGQPQHF
-	-	TRBV13	TRBJ1-2	TGTGCCAGCAGCGTCACAGGGAGCTATGGCTACACCTTC	CASSVTGSYGYTF
-	-	TRBV2	TRBJ2-7	TGTGCCAGCATACAAAGCCGGGAGATCGCCTACGAGCAGTACTTC	CASIQSREIAYEQYF
TRBD2	-	TRBV28	TRBJ2-5	TGTGCCAGCAGTTCGGGGACTAGCGGACTCCAAGAGACCCAGTACTTC	CASSSGTSGLQETQYF
TRBD2	-	TRBV28	TRBJ2-6	TGTGCCAGCAGCCCCGGGGGGTTCTCTGGGGCCAACGTCCTGACTTTC	CASSPGGFSGANVLTF
-	-	TRBV4-3	TRBJ2-3	TGCGCCAGCAGCCAAGACGGCCGGGTCACAGATACGCAGTATTTT	CASSQDGRVTDTQYF
TRBD1	few	TRBV27	TRBJ2-7	TGTGCCAGCAGTCAAGCCGACAGGGCTCCCTACGAGCAGTACTTC	CASSQADRAPYEQYF
TRBD1	-	TRBV5-4	TRBJ1-1	TGTGCCAGCAGCGTAGACAGGGGGCTTGTGGGACCTGAAGCTTTCTTT	CASSVDRGLVGPEAFF
-	once	TRBV18	TRBJ1-4	TGTGCCAGCTCACCGTTTAAGGGGGAAGAAAAACTGTTTTTT	CASSPFKGEEKLFF
TRBD1	-	TRBV28	TRBJ2-7	TGTGCCAGCATCACAGGGGGTATTTCCGACGAGCAGTACTTC	CASITGGISDEQYF
TRBD1	-	TRBV2	TRBJ2-5	TGTGCCAGCAGTGACGACAGGGGGCGCGGTGAGACCCAGTACTTC	CASSDDRGRGETQYF
-	-	TRBV4-3	TRBJ2-7	TGCGCCAGCAGCCAATTCGGGGGATACGAGCAGTACTTC	CASSQFGGYEQYF
-	-	TRBV4-1	TRBJ1-3	TGCGCCAGCAGCCAAGAATGGACAGCTGGAAACACCATATATTTT	CASSQEWTAGNTIYF
TRBD1	-	TRBV2	TRBJ1-4	TGTGCCAGCAGTGGGGACAGAGCTAATGAAAAACTGTTTTTT	CASSGDRANEKLFF
TRBD1	-	TRBV4-3	TRBJ2-5	TGCGCCAGCAGCCGCAATTACAGGGGGCAATTGGAGACCCAGTACTTC	CASSRNYRGQLETQYF
-	once	TRBV5-1	TRBJ1-1	TGCGCCAGCAGCCTAGGTATGAACACTGAAGCTTTCTTT	CASSLGMNTEAFF
-	-	TRBV11-2	TRBJ2-7	TGTGCCAGCAGCCCGGAGTTCTGGCGAAACCCCACTTACGAGCAGTACTTC	CASSPEFWRNPTYEQYF
TRBD1	-	TRBV5-1	TRBJ1-2	TGCGCCAGCAGCGTAATTCAGGGACAGGGCTATGGCTACACCTTC	CASSVIQGQGYGYTF
-	-	TRBV28	TRBJ1-1	TGTGCCAGCACCCATGAAAGGGGCATCACTGAAGCTTTCTTT	CASTHERGITEAFF
TRBD1	-	TRBV27	TRBJ2-2	TGTGCCAGCAGCCTACGGGACAGGGGCACTAGGGAGCTGTTTTTT	CASSLRDRGTRELFF
-	-	TRBV28	TRBJ2-7	TGTGCCAGCAGTTTATCCACAGGTCCTCGGTACTTC	CASSLSTGPRYF
TRBD1	-	TRBV2	TRBJ2-7	TGTGCCACCAAAGACAGGGCGCATCACGAGCAGTACTTC	CATKDRAHHEQYF
TRBD2	-	TRBV6-5	TRBJ2-7	TGTGCCAGCAGTACTAGCGTATCCTACGAGCAGTACTTC	CASSTSVSYEQYF
TRBD2	-	TRBV2	TRBJ2-7	TGTGCCAGCCGGTGGATTAGCGGGACCGAGCAGTACTTC	CASRWISGTEQYF
-	once	TRBV6-5	TRBJ2-1	TGTGCCACCAAGGAGAGTCGCAATGAGCAGTTCTTC	CATKESRNEQFF
-	-	TRBV30	TRBJ1-1	TGTGCCTGGGCGGGACAAACGAACACTGAAGCTTTCTTT	CAWAGQTNTEAFF
-	-	TRBV5-4	TRBJ1-1	TGTGCCAGCAGCGCCATATCGGGGGGGAACACTGAAGCTTTCTTT	CASSAISGGNTEAFF
-	-	TRBV11-2	TRBJ1-4	TGTGCCAGCAGCATGACCGATTGGGCGGAAAAACTGTTTTTT	CASSMTDWAEKLFF
TRBD1	-	TRBV19	TRBJ2-6	TGTGCCAGTAGTTCGCGGACAGGCAGGCTCTCTGGGGCCAACGTCCTGACTTTC	CASSSRTGRLSGANVLTF
-	-	TRBV5-4	TRBJ1-2	TGTGCCAGCAGCTTGGATAACGGGAACTATGGCTACACCTTC	CASSLDNGNYGYTF
-	-	TRBV7-2	TRBJ1-2	TGTGCCAGCAGCTTAGCACGGAACTATGGCTACACCTTC	CASSLARNYGYTF
-	-	TRBV28	TRBJ2-3	TGTGCCAGCAGTTTCTCGTCAGGGGTAGTAGATACGCAGTATTTT	CASSFSSGVVDTQYF
TRBD1	-	TRBV7-9	TRBJ2-5	TGTGCCAGCAGCAACGACAGGGGGCCGGAGACCCAGTACTTC	CASSNDRGPETQYF
-	-	TRBV11-2	TRBJ2-3	TGTGCCAGCAGCCGCGCCCCGCGAGATACGCAGTATTTT	CASSRAPRDTQYF